These 16 T cell receptor beta chains came from one sample sequenced in a study of cytomegalovirus exposure and HLA in healthy donors. Both 60 Vbeta primers and 13 Jbeta primers went into the PCR. Clones were read by immunoSEQ multiplex PCR, and TCRdb kept only the in-frame ones, dropping some. The sample has more than 70,000 clones, approximately 83% seen once. The specimen was PBMCs. Receptor source: a man aged 35 to 55 in good health and CMV-seronegative.

The J gene is TRBJ1-4, the V gene TRBV5-1; 8 nucleotides align to TRBD1. V gave up 4 bases and J gave up 1 base; unmatched junction bases: 9. From germline, CDR1 is SGHRS and CDR2 YFSETQ. This CDR3 is 17 amino acids long. This chain's CDR3 is CASSPGQGTRTNEKLFF. In nucleotides, the CDR3 is TGCGCCAGCAGCCCAGGACAGGGAACGAGAACTAATGAAAAACTGTTTTTT.

This sequence joins TRBV19 and TRBJ1-5, with D unresolved. In germline, CDR1 is LNHDA, CDR2 SQIVND (reference sequence). CDR3 length: 17 amino acids. The V end lost 2 bases, the J end lost 2 bases, and 16 bases lay between the germline ends. CDR3: CASSIISLPLGNQPQHF. In nucleotides, the CDR3 is TGTGCCAGTAGTATAATCAGCCTCCCCCTAGGCAATCAGCCCCAGCATTTT.

The chain joins TRBV5-6 to TRBJ1-1, with TRBD1 as a possible D gene (6 bases). Germline-derived CDR1 and CDR2 are SGHDT and YYEEEE. Trimming left V 6 bases short and J 0 bases short, with 12 bases between. The CDR3 has 14 amino acids. The CDR3 here is CASIQTGVNTEAFF. For the CDR3, the DNA is TGTGCCAGCATCCAGACAGGAGTGAACACTGAAGCTTTCTTT.

The chain links TRBV5-4 to TRBJ2-1; D perhaps matches TRBD2 (5 bases). Trimming took 0 bases from V and 10 from J, leaving 8 bases between them. The CDR3 totals 12 residues. CDR1 SGHNT and CDR2 YYREEE come from the germline V gene (reference sequence). As DNA, the CDR3 is TGTGCCAGCAGCTTGGGTCCGGGGGAGCAGTTCTTC. Amino acids: CASSLGPGEQFF.

The chain combines TRBV6-1 with TRBJ2-5; a possible D gene is TRBD1 (6 bases). Per germline, CDR1 MNHNS and CDR2 SASEGT. V lost 3 bases, J lost 9 bases, and 20 bases lay in between. CDR3 length: 15 residues. The CDR3 is CASSDYDRDTKAQYF. CDR3 in DNA: TGTGCCAGCAGTGACTATGACCGGGACACGAAGGCCCAGTACTTC.

The chain uses TRBV30 and TRBJ1-5; 7 nucleotides agree with TRBD1. The CDR3 has 14 residues. J lost 2 bases, V lost 2 bases, and 3 bases had no gene match. Per germline, CDR1 GTSNPN and CDR2 SVGIG (reference sequence). CDR3 sequence: CAWSTGQGNQPQHF. The CDR3 DNA reads TGTGCCTGGAGTACCGGACAGGGCAATCAGCCCCAGCATTTT.

The gene calls are TRBV25-1 and TRBJ2-3, with TRBD2 matching over 10 bases. V lost 8 bases to trimming and J lost 6 bases; unmatched junction nucleotides: 11. CDR1 MGHDK and CDR2 SYGVNS come from the germline V gene. The CDR3 spans 15 residues. CDR3: CASFGASGGFDTQYF. In DNA, the CDR3 is TGTGCCAGCTTCGGGGCTAGCGGGGGCTTTGATACGCAGTATTTT.

This clone was seen a handful of times. V gene TRBV9 combines with J gene TRBJ2-1, with 11 nucleotides matching TRBD1. Germline V lookup: CDR1 SGDLS, CDR2 YYNGEE. V shed 1 base, J shed 9 bases, and the junction held 6 bases outside the gene matches. This CDR3 region has 15 residues. The CDR3 DNA reads as TGTGCCAGCAGCGTAAGAGGGACAGGGGGGGGTGAGCAGTTCTTC. Translation gives CASSVRGTGGGEQFF. Using reference TRBV9 and TRBJ2-1 for the parts outside the CDR3, the full variable domain is DSGVTQTPKHLITATGQRVTLRCSPRSGDLSVYWYQQSLDQGLQFLIQYYNGEERAKGNILERFSAQQFPDLHSELNLSSLELGDSALYFCASSVRGTGGGEQFFGPGTRLTVL.

The gene calls are TRBV7-2 and TRBJ2-7; 10 nucleotides match TRBD2. Germline CDR1 is SGHTA and CDR2 is FQGNSA. This CDR3 spans 13 amino acids. V shed 1 base, J shed 9 bases, and the junction held 3 bases outside the gene matches. DNA of the CDR3: TGTGCCAGCAGCTTAGTAGCGGGGGGCGGGCAGTACTTC. It specifies CASSLVAGGGQYF.

The chain carries TRBV5-1 and TRBJ1-2; 8 nucleotides line up with TRBD1. CDR3 length: 17 residues. The V segment lost 0 bases and the J segment 2 bases; nucleotides outside the gene matches: 9. Germline V lookup: CDR1 SGHRS, CDR2 YFSETQ. CDR3 sequence: CASSLEPRTGQNYGYTF. DNA of the CDR3: TGCGCCAGCAGCTTGGAGCCGAGGACAGGGCAAAACTATGGCTACACCTTC.

The V and J genes are TRBV9 and TRBJ1-1, with D unresolved. V lost 4 bases and J lost 1, with 8 bases in between. CDR1 is SGDLS, CDR2 YYNGEE, per germline. This CDR3 has 13 amino acids. The CDR3 nucleotides read TGTGCCAGCAGCCAAGAAGCGAACACTGAAGCTTTCTTT. It codes for CASSQEANTEAFF.

The CDR3, as DNA: TGTGCCAGTAGTATATGGCGGGACAGGACCTATGGCTACACCTTC. This gives the protein CASSIWRDRTYGYTF. This sequence joins TRBV19 and TRBJ1-2, with 8 nucleotides matching TRBD1. There are 15 residues in the CDR3. Per germline, CDR1 LNHDA and CDR2 SQIVND (reference sequence). Unmatched junction bases numbered 6, after V lost 2 bases and J lost 4 bases.

J is TRBJ2-2 and V is TRBV2; 10 bases are shared with TRBD1. J gave up 6 bases and V 5 bases, and 3 bases lay outside the gene matches. This CDR3 has 14 amino acids. Germline V CDR1 and CDR2: SNHLY, FYNNEI. The CDR3, as DNA: TGTGCCAGCAGTTCCGGGACAGGGGCCGGGGAGCTGTTTTTT. Protein product: CASSSGTGAGELFF. Supplemented by reference TRBV2 and TRBJ2-2, the full variable domain reads EPEVTQTPSHQVTQMGQEVILRCVPISNHLYFYWYRQILGQKVEFLVSFYNNEISEKSEIFDDQFSVERPDGSNFTLKIRSTKLEDSAMYFCASSSGTGAGELFFGEGSRLTVL.

This clone was found a few times. DNA for the CDR3: TGCGCCAGCAGCAGGGGTCTAGCGGGGGAGCTGTTTTTT. Translation: CASSRGLAGELFF. This chain connects TRBV5-1 to TRBJ2-2, with D perhaps TRBD2 (6 bases). The V end lost 4 bases, the J end lost 8 bases, and 12 bases lay between the germline ends. Germline-derived CDR1 and CDR2 are SGHRS and YFSETQ. CDR3 length: 13 amino acids.

The chain is built from TRBV28 and TRBJ2-7; TRBD2 aligns across 8 bases. The CDR3 consists of 15 residues. Germline V gives CDR1 MDHEN, CDR2 SYDVKM. The J segment lost 2 bases and the V segment lost 5 bases, leaving 8 bases of the junction unmatched. This chain's CDR3 is CASSAHGRGAYEQYF. The CDR3 bases are TGTGCCAGCAGTGCTCACGGGAGGGGGGCCTACGAGCAGTACTTC. Using reference TRBV28 and TRBJ2-7 for the parts outside the CDR3, the full variable domain is DVKVTQSSRYLVKRTGEKVFLECVQDMDHENMFWYRQDPGLGLRLIYFSYDVKMKEKGDIPEGYSVSREKKERFSLILESASTNQTSMYLCASSAHGRGAYEQYFGPGTRLTVT.

The rearrangement joins TRBV7-2 to TRBJ1-1; 10 nucleotides agree with TRBD1. Unmatched junction bases numbered 7, after V lost 5 bases and J lost 7 bases. The CDR3 runs 14 residues. Looked up from germline, CDR1 is SGHTA and CDR2 is FQGNSA. The CDR3, as DNA: TGTGCCAGCAGCCCCAGGGACAGGGGATGTGAAGCTTTCTTT. Encoded protein: CASSPRDRGCEAFF.